Presented here are 23 T cell receptor beta chains from one specimen sequenced in a study of human T cells and chemical hapten exposure. The time point: pre-sensitization, week 0. As to treatment: therapeutic diphenylcyclopropenone sensitization with weekly scalp DPC. TCRdb reprocessed the RACE reads via MiXCR and lists one record per CDR3 protein. This table has 300,000 to 400,000 distinct CDR3 sequences, 4.5% to 5.5% appearing once. The material was whole blood, obtained in connection with sensitization to the hapten diphenylcyclopropenone (DPC). Every receptor here comes from a woman in her 50s with alopecia areata. Some clones in this sample may be carry-over from other donors' samples.

This clonotype was detected ten times or more. V and J are TRBV6-5 and TRBJ1-2, with D hard to call. V lost 2 bases and J lost 4, with 14 bases in between. Germline V CDR1 and CDR2: MNHEY, SVGAGI. The CDR3 totals 15 residues. The CDR3 here is CASSYGGPGSYGYTF. The CDR3 DNA reads TGTGCCAGCAGTTACGGTGGTCCAGGTTCCTATGGCTACACCTTC.

This clonotype was found many times. The rearrangement joins TRBV5-1 to TRBJ2-1, with D hard to call. The CDR3 has 14 residues. Looked up from germline, CDR1 is SGHRS and CDR2 is YFSETQ. V shed 0 bases and J shed 9 bases, with 13 bases lying between them. This CDR3 reads CASSLVPEDGEQFF. CDR3 nucleotides: TGCGCCAGCAGCTTGGTTCCGGAAGATGGTGAGCAGTTCTTC.

This clonotype showed up many times. The rearrangement joins TRBV5-1 to TRBJ2-2; D is unclear. V lost 6 bases, J lost 0 bases, and 9 bases lay in between. CDR1 SGHRS and CDR2 YFSETQ come from the germline V gene. The CDR3 consists of 14 residues. Here the CDR3 reads CASKVAANTGELFF. The DNA for the CDR3 is TGCGCCAGCAAAGTCGCGGCGAACACCGGGGAGCTGTTTTTT.

This clonotype was recorded a few times. The chain has TRBV7-9 and TRBJ2-3; TRBD1 aligns across 7 bases. With 6 bases clipped from V and 0 bases from J, the junction kept 9 bases outside the gene matches. The length of the CDR3 is 16 residues. The germline gives CDR1 SEHNR, CDR2 FQNEAQ (reference sequence). CDR3 in DNA: TGTGCCAGCAGTCTGACAGGGCGATCTAGCACAGATACGCAGTATTTT. This sequence encodes CASSLTGRSSTDTQYF.

This clonotype was observed many times. The chain links TRBV20-1 to TRBJ2-7, with 7 bases identical to TRBD1. The CDR3 extends over 15 amino acids. The junction had 12 bases not matched to a gene; V was cut back by 2 bases and J by 5 bases. Germline values: CDR1 DFQATT, CDR2 SNEGSKA (reference sequence). The CDR3 sequence is CSARTTGRSINEQYF. The CDR3 nucleotides are TGCAGTGCTAGAACGACAGGGAGAAGTATCAACGAGCAGTACTTC.

This clonotype was detected ten times or more. The rearrangement joins TRBV20-1 to TRBJ2-1; 11 nucleotides agree with TRBD2. CDR3 length: 13 residues. V was pared by 3 bases and J by 13 bases, with 8 bases of the junction left unmatched. Germline V gives CDR1 DFQATT, CDR2 SNEGSKA (reference sequence). CDR3 in amino acids: CSASLTSGGFQFF. CDR3 DNA: TGCAGTGCTAGCCTAACTAGCGGGGGCTTTCAGTTCTTC.

This clonotype has only a few counts. This chain links TRBV18 with TRBJ2-3; 11 nucleotides match TRBD2. J lost 4 bases, V lost 5 bases, and 5 bases had no gene match. CDR3 length equals 15 residues. The V gene's germline CDR1 is KGHSH and CDR2 LQKENI. The CDR3 coding sequence is TGTGCCAGCTCATCGACTAGCGGGGCCCCAGATACGCAGTATTTT. Its protein product is CASSSTSGAPDTQYF. The complete variable domain, with remaining parts taken from reference TRBV18 and TRBJ2-3, reads NAGVMQNPRHLVRRRGQEARLRCSPMKGHSHVYWYRQLPEEGLKFMVYLQKENIIDESGMPKERFSAEFPKEGPSILRIQQVVRGDSAAYFCASSSTSGAPDTQYFGPGTRLTVL.

J is TRBJ2-2 and V is TRBV7-9; no firm D call. CDR1 and CDR2 (germline): SEHNR, FQNEAQ (reference sequence). V lost 2 bases to trimming and J lost 0 bases, with 10 bases between them. The CDR3 sequence is 16 residues long. The CDR3 loop reads CASSLRSGANTGELFF. DNA of the CDR3: TGTGCCAGCAGCTTACGGTCAGGCGCGAACACCGGGGAGCTGTTTTTT. The whole variable domain, remainder taken from reference TRBV7-9 and TRBJ2-2, is DTGVSQNPRHKITKRGQNVTFRCDPISEHNRLYWYRQTLGQGPEFLTYFQNEAQLEKSRLLSDRFSAERPKGSFSTLEIQRTEQGDSAMYLCASSLRSGANTGELFFGEGSRLTVL.

This clonotype has ten or more counts. The genes are TRBV3-1 and TRBJ2-5; D is tentatively TRBD1 or TRBD2 (5 bases each). Germline values: CDR1 LGHDT, CDR2 YNNKEL (reference sequence). The germline V and J ends were trimmed by 4 bases and 5 bases, with 14 bases remaining between them. The CDR3 runs 14 residues. CDR3 amino acids: CASSRDVGTETQYF. The CDR3, as DNA: TGTGCCAGCAGCCGGGACGTCGGAACGGAGACCCAGTACTTC.

At least ten counts were recorded for this clonotype. V gene TRBV6-4 combines with J gene TRBJ2-3; TRBD2 matches 12 bases. V gave up 5 bases and J gave up 2 bases; unmatched junction bases: 5. Germline CDR1 reads MRHNA; CDR2 reads SNTAGT. The CDR3 consists of 16 residues. The CDR3 reads CASSPLAGGPTDTQYF. CDR3 DNA sequence: TGTGCCAGCAGTCCACTAGCGGGGGGACCCACAGATACGCAGTATTTT.

This clonotype was counted between two and nine times. The chain employs TRBV3-1 and TRBJ1-1; D is unresolved. The CDR3 length is 13 residues. Germline CDR1 and CDR2: LGHDT and YNNKEL (reference sequence). The V gene lost 0 bases and the J gene lost 5 bases, with 7 bases spanning the gap. The CDR3 here is CASSQDRGTEAFF. CDR3 DNA sequence: TGTGCCAGCAGCCAAGACCGGGGAACTGAAGCTTTCTTT.

This clonotype was counted many times. The chain uses TRBV6-2 or TRBV6-3 and TRBJ2-2; D ambiguous. This CDR3 comprises 13 residues. Trimming pared 6 bases from V and 1 base from J, leaving 6 bases between. The germline V gene encodes CDR1 MNHEY and CDR2 SVGEGT. The CDR3 is CASSPLNTGELFF. The DNA of the CDR3 is TGTGCCAGCAGCCCTTTGAACACCGGGGAGCTGTTTTTT.

This clonotype was counted ten times or more. The genes are TRBV5-4 and TRBJ2-7, with a weak D call TRBD1 (6 bases). CDR3 length: 14 amino acids. CDR1 SGHNT and CDR2 YYREEE come from the germline V gene (reference sequence). V lost 2 bases and J 3 bases, leaving 12 bases between the germline ends. The CDR3 DNA follows: TGTGCCAGCAGCTTCGGGCAGGGGAGCTACGAGCAGTACTTC. Protein: CASSFGQGSYEQYF.

This clonotype was observed a handful of times. This chain joins TRBV28 and TRBJ2-5; 10 positions match TRBD2. The trim removed 6 bases at V and 2 bases at J, leaving 3 bases unmatched. The CDR3 contains 14 residues. Germline CDR1 reads MDHEN; CDR2 reads SYDVKM. The CDR3 DNA sequence: TGTGCCAGCAGGGGACTAGCGTTTCAAGAGACCCAGTACTTC. Its protein product is CASRGLAFQETQYF.

This clonotype was counted between two and nine times. The chain recombines TRBV20-1 with TRBJ2-3; 9 bases fit TRBD1. With V trimmed by 5 bases and J by 7 bases, 13 bases remained unmatched. This CDR3 spans 15 amino acids. Germline loops: CDR1 DFQATT, CDR2 SNEGSKA (reference sequence). This CDR3 reads CSAGQTGGVLNTQYF. Written as DNA, the CDR3 is TGCAGTGCTGGACAGACAGGGGGTGTTTTGAATACGCAGTATTTT.

The sample holds a few counts of this clonotype. The chain links TRBV12-3 or TRBV12-4 to TRBJ2-1; 8 nucleotides align to TRBD2. Trimming took 2 bases from V and 7 from J; bases not matched to a gene: 7. The CDR3 spans 15 residues. The CDR3 nucleotides are TGTGCCAGCAGTTTAAAAGCGGGAGAGCGGAATGAGCAGTTCTTC. Translating it yields CASSLKAGERNEQFF.

This clonotype was found many times. The genes are TRBV20-1 and TRBJ2-6; D gene uncertain. The V gene's germline CDR1 is DFQATT and CDR2 SNEGSKA (reference sequence). V was clipped by 6 bases and J by 0 bases, with 12 bases between them. The CDR3 spans 15 residues. CDR3 protein: CSARRGGSGANVLTF. Written as DNA, the CDR3 is TGCAGTGCACGGAGAGGCGGCTCTGGGGCCAACGTCCTGACTTTC.

This clonotype was recorded a few times. The chain has TRBV4-3 and TRBJ2-3; possibly TRBD2 for D (5 bases). V lost 0 bases and J 4 bases, leaving 11 bases between the germline ends. Per germline, CDR1 LGHNA and CDR2 YSLEER. The CDR3 extends over 15 amino acids. The CDR3 coding sequence is TGCGCCAGCAGCCAAGATAGGCTAGCTTCAGATACGCAGTATTTT. It translates to CASSQDRLASDTQYF.

This clonotype was counted only a few times. The chain links TRBV5-6 to TRBJ2-6, with D perhaps matching TRBD1 (8 bases). The CDR3 extends over 21 amino acids. Trimming removed 4 bases from V and 0 bases from J, with 26 bases in between. Germline V gene lookup returns CDR1 SGHDT and CDR2 YYEEEE. CDR3 nucleotides: TGTGCCAGCAGCCTCCGGACAGGGACTACCAGGCCGCGCTCTGGGGCCAACGTCCTGACTTTC. Protein sequence: CASSLRTGTTRPRSGANVLTF.

This clonotype was found many times. V usage is TRBV7-9 and J usage is TRBJ2-3, with 10 positions matching TRBD2. The CDR3 is 16 residues long. V shed 5 bases, J shed 3 bases, and the junction held 8 bases outside the gene matches. Germline V CDR1 and CDR2: SEHNR, FQNEAQ (reference sequence). The DNA for the CDR3 is TGTGCCAGCAGCCCATTATCGACTAGCGGGACAGATACGCAGTATTTT. It specifies CASSPLSTSGTDTQYF.

This clonotype appeared a few times. This chain connects TRBV12-3 or TRBV12-4 to TRBJ2-1; 7 nucleotides align to TRBD1. The CDR3 is 14 amino acids. V shed 7 bases and J 5 bases; nucleotides not matched to a gene: 8. CDR3 DNA sequence: TGTGCCAGCACTACCGGGACAGTGAACAATGAGCAGTTCTTC. Translation gives CASTTGTVNNEQFF.

The V gene is TRBV4-2, the J gene TRBJ2-3, with D uncertain. Trimming took 0 bases from V and 0 from J, leaving 13 bases between them. Germline CDR1 and CDR2: LGHNA and YNFKEQ. CDR3 length: 17 amino acids. The CDR3 DNA reads TGTGCCAGCAGCCAAGACGTCAGCGCGACTAGCACAGATACGCAGTATTTT. Translating it yields CASSQDVSATSTDTQYF.

This clonotype was observed at least ten times. V gene TRBV6-1 combines with J gene TRBJ2-2, with 15 bases identical to TRBD2. The junction had 4 bases not matched to a gene; V was cut back by 1 base and J by 7 bases. There are 17 residues in the CDR3. Germline CDR1 and CDR2: MNHNS and SASEGT. Here the CDR3 reads CASSEGTSGRGGGELFF. The CDR3 bases are TGTGCCAGCAGTGAAGGGACTAGCGGGAGGGGCGGCGGGGAGCTGTTTTTT.